Below, 14 T cell receptor beta chains from the same sample are listed, as sequenced in a study of PD-1 blockade in mismatch repair-deficient tumors (dated by TCRdb to 2015 to 2018). Reading the label with the study, this specimen's time point is: peripheral blood 12 weeks after first pembrolizumab dose. Library method: the immunoSEQ multiplex PCR assay. Drawn from immuneACCESS, this table holds only the in-frame rearrangements with V and J called that TCRdb kept. Clones are partly lost; checked studies trace under half to an unresolved V gene and leave the rest unexplained. Across this sample there are fewer than 100,000 clones, with 81% seen only once. The ten largest clones represent just over 2.5% of the sample. The sequencing used peripheral blood, collected 12 weeks after starting pembrolizumab. All receptors derive from an adult with mismatch repair-deficient cancer.

The chain uses TRBV28 and TRBJ2-1; possibly TRBD1 for D (5 bases). Per germline, CDR1 MDHEN and CDR2 SYDVKM. V was shortened by 0 bases and J by 8 bases, with 8 bases between the two germline ends. CDR3 length: 13 amino acids. DNA of the CDR3: TGTGCCAGCAGTTTATGGCAGGGCGATGAGCAGTTCTTC. Amino acids: CASSLWQGDEQFF.

The chain carries TRBV14 and TRBJ2-3, with 8 bases identical to TRBD2. The J segment lost 3 bases and the V segment lost 4 bases, leaving 12 bases of the junction unmatched. Germline V gene sequence: CDR1 SGHDN, CDR2 FVKESK. The CDR3 totals 17 residues. CDR3 protein: CASSRQGTGGKTDTQYF. The DNA for the CDR3 is TGTGCCAGCAGCCGGCAGGGGACGGGAGGGAAGACAGATACGCAGTATTTT.

The gene calls are TRBV7-6 and TRBJ2-1; TRBD2 matches 7 bases. Trimming took 3 bases from V and 7 from J; bases not matched to a gene: 15. CDR1 and CDR2 (germline): SGHVS, FNYEAQ. The length of the CDR3 is 17 residues. As DNA, the CDR3 is TGTGCCAGCAGCTTTCCTAGCGGAGGAGGAAGGCCAAATGAGCAGTTCTTC. It is translated as CASSFPSGGGRPNEQFF.

V gene TRBV6-5 combines with J gene TRBJ1-1, with D tentatively TRBD1 (6 bases). The V end lost 7 bases, the J end lost 2 bases, and 17 bases lay between the germline ends. This CDR3 has 15 residues. The V gene's germline CDR1 is MNHEY and CDR2 SVGAGI. CDR3 in amino acids: CASTQIQGLNTEAFF. CDR3 sequence (DNA): TGTGCCAGCACCCAAATACAGGGATTAAACACTGAAGCTTTCTTT.

The chain links TRBV4-2 to TRBJ2-2; 8 positions match TRBD2. The CDR3 spans 16 residues. Trimming removed 2 bases from V and 5 bases from J; junction bases left unmatched: 7. Germline CDR1 is LGHNA and CDR2 is YNFKEQ. CDR3 in amino acids: CASSQTGTGGTGELFF. The CDR3 nucleotides are TGTGCCAGCAGCCAAACCGGGACGGGGGGGACCGGGGAGCTGTTTTTT.

J is TRBJ1-4 and V is TRBV7-6, with 8 bases that match TRBD1. The trim removed 4 bases at V and 6 bases at J, leaving 7 bases unmatched. Germline CDR1 reads SGHVS; CDR2 reads FNYEAQ. The CDR3 spans 15 residues. CDR3 loop: CASSWAGGEDEKLFF. The CDR3 DNA sequence: TGTGCCAGCAGCTGGGCAGGGGGCGAGGATGAAAAACTGTTTTTT.

This chain uses TRBV18 with TRBJ1-2; D uncertain. V lost 1 base and J lost 6, with 9 bases in between. Germline V gene data show CDR1 as KGHSH and CDR2 as LQKENI. The CDR3 contains 13 residues. The CDR3 coding sequence is TGTGCCAGCTCACCACAGGGTAGGGATGGCTACACCTTC. Translation: CASSPQGRDGYTF. The variable domain in full, with the rest retrieved from reference TRBV18 and TRBJ1-2, is NAGVMQNPRHLVRRRGQEARLRCSPMKGHSHVYWYRQLPEEGLKFMVYLQKENIIDESGMPKERFSAEFPKEGPSILRIQQVVRGDSAAYFCASSPQGRDGYTFGSGTRLTVV.

The rearrangement uses TRBV7-2 and TRBJ2-1, with 7 bases aligning to TRBD2. CDR3 length: 16 amino acids. The V and J ends lost 3 bases and 1 base, in that order; junction bases with no gene match: 6. CDR1 is SGHTA, CDR2 FQGNSA, per germline. The CDR3 sequence is CASSFRAGVSYNEQFF. The CDR3 bases are TGTGCCAGCAGCTTCCGCGCGGGAGTGTCCTACAATGAGCAGTTCTTC.

This chain connects TRBV5-5 to TRBJ1-1; D might be TRBD1 (5 bases). Trimming took 4 bases from V and 0 from J, leaving 13 bases between them. The germline V gene encodes CDR1 SGHKS and CDR2 YYEKEE (reference sequence). This CDR3 is 15 amino acids long. This CDR3 is CASSTVRGMNTEAFF. CDR3 in DNA: TGTGCCAGCAGCACGGTCCGGGGGATGAACACTGAAGCTTTCTTT.

V is TRBV9 and J is TRBJ2-3; the D is unclear. The CDR3 runs to 14 residues. Deletions cut 0 bases from V and 3 bases from J, with 8 bases between. Germline loops: CDR1 SGDLS, CDR2 YYNGEE. CDR3 protein: CASSVERGTDTQYF. The CDR3 DNA is TGTGCCAGCAGCGTAGAACGAGGAACAGATACGCAGTATTTT.

V usage is TRBV2 and J usage is TRBJ2-2, with TRBD1 matching over 8 bases. The V segment lost 6 bases and the J segment 5 bases; nucleotides outside the gene matches: 8. In germline, CDR1 is SNHLY, CDR2 FYNNEI. This CDR3 has 15 residues. CDR3 in amino acids: CASRPGQGWTGELFF. CDR3 DNA: TGTGCCAGCAGACCAGGACAGGGATGGACCGGGGAGCTGTTTTTT.

This clone was counted between two and nine times. This CDR3 reads CASSVFRGGANVLTF. The CDR3 region has the DNA TGTGCCAGCAGCGTATTTCGGGGTGGGGCCAACGTCCTGACTTTC. The rearrangement uses TRBV9 and TRBJ2-6; D may be TRBD2 (5 bases). V shed 1 base and J shed 3 bases, with 8 bases lying between them. CDR1 is SGDLS, CDR2 YYNGEE, per germline. This CDR3 comprises 15 residues.

The genes are TRBV28 and TRBJ1-1; weak D call: TRBD1 (5 bases). V was trimmed by 8 bases and J by 1 base, leaving 11 bases between them. The CDR3 has 13 amino acids. The germline V gene has CDR1 MDHEN and CDR2 SYDVKM. CDR3 sequence: CASWRGSNTEAFF. In DNA form, the CDR3 reads TGTGCCAGCTGGAGGGGATCGAACACTGAAGCTTTCTTT.

This chain links TRBV30 with TRBJ2-3; possibly TRBD2 for D (5 bases). Trimming pared 2 bases from V and 1 base from J, leaving 13 bases between. The CDR3 is 15 amino acids. The germline CDR1 and CDR2 sequences are GTSNPN and SVGIG (reference sequence). CDR3 in amino acids: CAWSTAGWGTDTQYF. DNA of the CDR3: TGTGCCTGGAGTACGGCGGGCTGGGGCACAGATACGCAGTATTTT.